This TCR beta chain was sequenced during a study of monozygotic twins with inflammatory bowel disease. The input for each TCR library was around 3,200 ng of total RNA. Template switching added UMIs carrying a 6-nucleotide sample barcode. TCRdb re-called the 5' RACE reads; one entry per CDR3 protein, DNA not given. This sample's table has about 380,000 distinct CDR3 sequences. Germline CDR1 and CDR2: DFQATT and SNEGSKA (reference sequence). This CDR3 has 17 residues. Study-wide findings and caveats: Repertoire similarity did not differ between concordant and discordant twins, possibly owing to limited power. Healthy co-twins exceeded IBD patients in TCRbeta diversity as measured by inverse Simpson.

As concerns this clonotype: What it binds is unknown.

Input material: blood. The V and J genes are TRBV20-1 and TRBJ1-5. The sequence was obtained from a human donor with ulcerative colitis or Crohn's disease, or a healthy co-twin of an affected twin (not recorded which). The CDR3 sequence is CSAREGLVEGSNQPQHF.